This record looks at one T cell receptor (beta chain) sequence and its context. Its antigen is not identified. The sample comes from a study of cytomegalovirus exposure and HLA in healthy donors. Study-level results: Within the 120 or so validation repertoires, first-cohort TCR clusters tended to co-occur, according to a later analysis. Accounts indicate the classifier identified cytomegalovirus status with strong specificity and sensitivity. The authors confirmed in vitro that three CMV-associated chains were specific for CMV antigens.

Profiling relied on immunoSEQ multiplex PCR, and the TCRdb table lists in-frame clones only, not all of them. The table lists 100,000 to 150,000 clones, 89% of them singletons, with 1.5% to 2% in the top ten. CDR3 length equals 16 residues. J was trimmed by 5 bases and V by 1 base; bases with no gene match: 6. Per germline, CDR1 SGHRS and CDR2 YFSETQ. The chain couples TRBV5-1 to TRBJ2-3, with 11 positions matching TRBD2. The sample taken for sequencing was PBMCs. This clonotype was sampled from a woman aged 18-35 years in good health and CMV-seronegative. The CDR3 here is CASSLTSGSVGDTQYF. DNA of the CDR3: TGCGCCAGCAGCTTGACTAGCGGGAGCGTGGGAGATACGCAGTATTTT.